This T cell receptor beta chain was sequenced in a study of vaccination effects on CD4 cells after COVID-19. Trimming took off 2 bases at V and 8 bases at J, with 15 bases between the two ends. CDR3 size: 15 residues. Germline CDR1 MNHNS, CDR2 SASEGT. General study results and limits: Researchers report that only 1 of 255 vaccine-induced clones in healthy vaccinees cross-reacted with common cold coronaviruses. Vaccine- and infection-induced clones showed marked clonal contraction late following vaccination.

This clone occurred a few times. No antigen is known for it. Using immunoSEQ multiplex PCR, the repertoire was profiled, and TCRdb retains in-frame clones only, with some absent. Of 50,000 to 60,000 clones listed, roughly 70% are singletons. Antigen-specific CD4+ T cells expanded by the ViraFEST assay with viral peptide pools were then sequenced. After around ten days in culture, the CD4+ T cells were isolated. Having tested negative for nucleocapsid antibodies, the vaccine recipients showed no prior SARS-CoV-2 infection. The source of this sequence is a human donor who received a COVID-19 vaccine. The sequencing used CD4+ T cells from PBMCs cultured with SARS-CoV-2 spike peptides, collected before COVID-19 vaccination. The rearrangement uses TRBV6-1 and TRBJ1-4; D not certain. The CDR3 is CASSEFGKGQEKLFF. CDR3 nucleotides: TGTGCCAGCAGTGAATTTGGCAAGGGCCAGGAAAAACTGTTTTTT.